The present entry profiles one T cell receptor (beta chain) with its context. The antigen remains unidentified. One heparinised blood draw, averaging approximately 0.11 L, came from each donor. Germline V gene lookup returns CDR1 MGHRA and CDR2 YSYEKL. The CDR3 is made up of 15 amino acids. V lost 1 base to trimming and J lost 1 base, with 10 bases between them. The sample belongs to a study of beta chain features in type 1 diabetes. Study observations and caveats: The study notes PCR might favor shorter templates equally in patients and controls. Individuals with type 1 diabetes displayed fewer insertions and more deletions at VDJ junctions. Within the patient group, naive, central memory and Treg TCRB repertoires appeared more similar to each other than within healthy donors. In all four CD4+ subsets, TCRB CDR3 length was significantly, moderately reduced in type 1 diabetes.

The sequenced template was cDNA made from the entire isolated RNA. Clones were sequenced by immunoSEQ multiplex PCR, and TCRdb holds only the in-frame ones, with some missing. There are approximately 260,000 clones in the sample; approximately 20% occur only once, and less than 0.035% lies in the top ten. Sequencing was performed on naive CD4+ T cells from blood. This sequence was found in a woman aged 40 to 50 with type 1 diabetes. V is TRBV4-1 and J is TRBJ1-2; a possible D gene is TRBD1 (6 bases). CDR3 loop: CASSQVVRGNYGYTF. CDR3 in DNA: TGCGCCAGCAGCCAAGTCGTCAGGGGTAACTATGGCTACACCTTC.